What follows are 15 T cell receptor beta chains derived from one specimen sequenced in a study of human T cells and chemical hapten exposure. MiXCR, run by TCRdb on the RACE reads, gives a single entry per CDR3 protein. Of approximately 400,000 distinct CDR3 sequences listed, approximately 5.1% were seen once; the top ten hold 2% to 3%. Time point reported: pre-sensitization, week 0. Treatment here: therapeutic diphenylcyclopropenone sensitization with weekly scalp DPC. This sample comprised whole blood, obtained in connection with sensitization to the hapten diphenylcyclopropenone (DPC). Every receptor here comes from a woman between 50 and 59 years old with alopecia areata. Some clones in this sample may be carry-over from other donors' samples.

This chain links TRBV4-1 with TRBJ2-5; a possible D gene is TRBD2 (5 bases). The V and J ends lost 1 base and 3 bases respectively, with 12 bases between them. This CDR3 is built from 15 residues. Germline values: CDR1 MGHRA, CDR2 YSYEKL. CDR3 loop: CASSQAPAAKETQYF. CDR3 sequence (DNA): TGCGCCAGCAGCCAAGCCCCAGCGGCTAAAGAGACCCAGTACTTC.

This clonotype was observed a handful of times. CDR3 protein: CASSPILAGFTDTQYF. The DNA for the CDR3 is TGTGCCAGCAGCCCAATACTAGCGGGTTTCACAGATACGCAGTATTTT. The gene calls are TRBV11-2 and TRBJ2-3, with 9 bases that match TRBD2. The CDR3 covers 16 residues. V lost 5 bases and J lost 2; bases outside the gene matches: 8. Germline CDR1 SGHAT, CDR2 FQNNGV. The full variable domain, with the rest looked up from reference TRBV11-2 and TRBJ2-3, is EAGVAQSPRYKIIEKRQSVAFWCNPISGHATLYWYQQILGQGPKLLIQFQNNGVVDDSQLPKDRFSAERLKGVDSTLKIQPAKLEDSAVYLCASSPILAGFTDTQYFGPGTRLTVL.

This clonotype was seen only a few times. This chain joins TRBV29-1 and TRBJ2-1; tentatively, D is TRBD2 (5 bases). Germline CDR1 reads SQVTM; CDR2 reads ANQGSEA. Trimming removed 4 bases at V and 5 bases at J, with 9 bases between. The CDR3 sequence is 12 residues long. The CDR3 sequence is CSVGRENNEQFF. CDR3 DNA: TGCAGCGTTGGAAGGGAGAACAATGAGCAGTTCTTC.

This clonotype was observed many times. The chain couples TRBV28 to TRBJ2-5; D is perhaps TRBD1 (5 bases). V lost 7 bases and J 0 bases, leaving 15 bases between the germline ends. CDR1 MDHEN and CDR2 SYDVKM come from the germline V gene. The length of the CDR3 is 15 residues. The DNA of the CDR3 is TGTGCCAGCATTCAGCAGGGTGGTTACCAAGAGACCCAGTACTTC. As protein: CASIQQGGYQETQYF.

This rearrangement joins TRBV18 to TRBJ1-1, with D possibly matching TRBD1 (5 bases). The V end was cut by 2 bases, the J end by 5 bases, with 12 bases between. This CDR3 region has 14 residues. Germline CDR1 KGHSH, CDR2 LQKENI. CDR3 in amino acids: CASSPLGEETEAFF. The DNA of the CDR3 is TGTGCCAGCTCACCATTAGGGGAAGAGACTGAAGCTTTCTTT.

Only a few counts were recorded for this clonotype. CDR3: CSVESGGFNTGELFF. CDR3 DNA sequence: TGCAGCGTCGAATCAGGGGGCTTCAACACCGGGGAGCTGTTTTTT. This chain connects TRBV29-1 to TRBJ2-2; 8 nucleotides agree with TRBD1. This CDR3 spans 15 amino acids. Unmatched junction bases numbered 8, after V lost 6 bases and J lost 2 bases. CDR1 SQVTM and CDR2 ANQGSEA come from the germline V gene.

This clonotype was recorded at least ten times. The chain has TRBV20-1 and TRBJ2-1, with D possibly matching TRBD2 (5 bases). This CDR3 has 15 amino acids. Trimming removed 3 bases at V and 7 bases at J, with 19 bases between. Germline V gene sequence: CDR1 DFQATT, CDR2 SNEGSKA (reference sequence). CDR3 DNA sequence: TGCAGTGCTAGCCCCCGGTTGGGCGGGCCAAATGAGCAGTTCTTC. It yields the protein CSASPRLGGPNEQFF.

This clonotype was counted many times. The V gene is TRBV5-4, the J gene TRBJ1-6, with D tentatively TRBD1 (6 bases). CDR1 is SGHNT and CDR2 is YYREEE in the germline V gene (reference sequence). This CDR3 is 14 amino acids long. Trimming removed 4 bases from V and 4 bases from J, with 9 bases in between. CDR3 nucleotides: TGTGCCAGCAGCGCCGACAGGTATAATTCACCCCTCCACTTT. Its protein is CASSADRYNSPLHF. The whole variable domain, filled in from reference TRBV5-4 and TRBJ1-6, reads ETGVTQSPTHLIKTRGQQVTLRCSSQSGHNTVSWYQQALGQGPQFIFQYYREEENGRGNFPPRFSGLQFPNYSSELNVNALELDDSALYLCASSADRYNSPLHFGNGTRLTVT.

This clonotype was seen repeatedly, ten times or more. The chain combines TRBV9 with TRBJ2-3, with D unresolved. Germline CDR1 reads SGDLS; CDR2 reads YYNGEE. Between the trimmed V and J ends, which lost 4 bases and 0 bases, there was a span of 9 bases. The CDR3 has 14 amino acids. CDR3 in DNA: TGTGCCAGCAGCCCCTCACAGAGCACAGATACGCAGTATTTT. Its translation: CASSPSQSTDTQYF.

V and J are TRBV11-2 and TRBJ1-1; no reliable D call. V lost 9 bases and J lost 0, with 14 bases in between. This CDR3 is built from 14 residues. Per the germline V gene, CDR1 is SGHAT and CDR2 is FQNNGV. The CDR3 DNA sequence: TGTGCCAGTCGCCACGGTCTTATGAACACTGAAGCTTTCTTT. It translates to CASRHGLMNTEAFF.

This clonotype has just a few counts. V usage is TRBV6-1 and J usage is TRBJ1-6; TRBD1 matches 12 bases. Germline CDR1 is MNHNS and CDR2 is SASEGT. CDR3 size: 19 residues. Trimming cost V 6 bases and J 2 bases; bases outside gene matches: 11. DNA for the CDR3: TGTGCCAGCAGGCGTCCCGGGACAGGGGGCAGTACCTATAATTCACCCCTCCACTTT. It codes for CASRRPGTGGSTYNSPLHF.

This clonotype was picked up many times. The CDR3 spells CASSDRGAWDEQFF. Written as DNA, the CDR3 is TGTGCCAGCAGCGACAGGGGGGCTTGGGATGAGCAGTTCTTC. The chain combines TRBV6-2 or TRBV6-3 with TRBJ2-1; TRBD1 agrees at 9 bases. This CDR3 region has 14 residues. CDR1 is MNHEY and CDR2 is SVGEGT in the germline V gene. Trimming took 6 bases from V and 8 from J; bases not matched to a gene: 8.

This clonotype was counted ten times or more. The chain carries TRBV6-2 or TRBV6-3 and TRBJ2-1, with 9 positions matching TRBD1. The junction had 3 bases not matched to a gene; V was cut back by 8 bases and J by 4 bases. This CDR3 contains 13 residues. From germline, CDR1 is MNHEY and CDR2 SVGEGT. CDR3 bases: TGTGCCAGCGGACAGGGGAGGTACAATGAGCAGTTCTTC. This sequence encodes CASGQGRYNEQFF.

In its sample, this clonotype was seen many times. The rearrangement links TRBV29-1 to TRBJ2-3; 7 bases are a match to TRBD1. The CDR3 is 14 residues long. J was trimmed by 2 bases and V by 6 bases; bases with no gene match: 8. Germline V gene lookup returns CDR1 SQVTM and CDR2 ANQGSEA. CDR3 sequence reads: CSVTTGFLTDTQYF. CDR3 coding DNA: TGCAGCGTAACGACAGGGTTTCTCACAGATACGCAGTATTTT.

This clonotype came up many times. CDR3 nucleotide sequence: TGTGCCAGCAGCCAAGTGTTGGGAGCTGGAAACACCATATATTTT. Protein sequence: CASSQVLGAGNTIYF. This rearrangement joins TRBV4-2 to TRBJ1-3; D gene ambiguous. Germline CDR1 is LGHNA and CDR2 is YNFKEQ. V was clipped by 1 base and J by 2 bases, with 9 bases between them. CDR3 length equals 15 residues.